Each of the 23 T cell receptor beta chains below was sequenced from the same sample in a study of T cells of healthy individuals. TCRdb recomputed calls from the 5' RACE reads with MiXCR, one row per CDR3 protein. In the table there are 95,000 to 100,000 distinct CDR3 sequences, roughly 15% of which are singletons. The receptors here all came from a human donor in good health.

The chain joins TRBV2 to TRBJ2-3, with 10 bases matching TRBD2. Unmatched junction bases numbered 3, after V lost 7 bases and J lost 5 bases. CDR1 is SNHLY, CDR2 FYNNEI, per germline. CDR3 length: 13 amino acids. The CDR3 region is CASTGLAKDTQYF. CDR3 sequence (DNA): TGTGCCAGCACGGGACTAGCGAAAGATACGCAGTATTTT. The full variable domain, with the rest looked up from reference TRBV2 and TRBJ2-3, is EPEVTQTPSHQVTQMGQEVILRCVPISNHLYFYWYRQILGQKVEFLVSFYNNEISEKSEIFDDQFSVERPDGSNFTLKIRSTKLEDSAMYFCASTGLAKDTQYFGPGTRLTVL.

The J gene is TRBJ1-2, the V gene TRBV28; no definite D call. V dropped 7 bases and J dropped 3 bases, with 15 bases sitting between them. This CDR3 has 14 amino acids. In germline, CDR1 is MDHEN, CDR2 SYDVKM. DNA of the CDR3: TGTGCCAGCACCCTCGGCGGGGTCGACTATGGCTACACCTTC. Translation: CASTLGGVDYGYTF.

J is TRBJ2-3 and V is TRBV7-2; a weak D match, TRBD2 (6 bases). The germline V and J ends were trimmed by 0 bases and 5 bases, with 6 bases remaining between them. The germline V gene has CDR1 SGHTA and CDR2 FQGNSA. The CDR3 spans 13 residues. In DNA, the CDR3 is TGTGCCAGCAGCTTAGCGCGGGAAGATACGCAGTATTTT. Translating it yields CASSLAREDTQYF.

At least ten counts were recorded for this clonotype. This rearrangement joins TRBV29-1 to TRBJ2-5; the D gene is possibly TRBD1 (5 bases). The CDR3 sequence is 11 residues long. Trimming shortened V by 7 bases and J by 5 bases, and 11 bases separated the two germline ends. Per germline, CDR1 SQVTM and CDR2 ANQGSEA. This chain's CDR3 is CSGRQSETQYF. In nucleotides, the CDR3 is TGCAGCGGCCGACAGTCTGAGACCCAGTACTTC.

This clonotype turned up a few times. The rearrangement uses TRBV12-3 or TRBV12-4 and TRBJ2-6; D uncertain. Trimming pared 3 bases from V and 4 bases from J, leaving 22 bases between. This CDR3 contains 19 residues. In DNA form, the CDR3 reads TGTGCCAGCAGTTTTTTCGGCTACTTCGAGCCACCAGGGGCCAACGTCCTGACTTTC. Residues: CASSFFGYFEPPGANVLTF.

This clonotype was seen many times. This rearrangement joins TRBV30 to TRBJ1-1; D might be TRBD1 (5 bases). CDR1 is GTSNPN, CDR2 SVGIG, per germline (reference sequence). Trimming took 2 bases from V and 3 from J, leaving 16 bases between them. The CDR3 length is 15 residues. CDR3 bases: TGTGCCTGGAGTTGGGGGGGTTCGGGGGACACTGAAGCTTTCTTT. Protein product: CAWSWGGSGDTEAFF.

Many counts were recorded for this clonotype. The chain has TRBV3-1 and TRBJ2-3; 11 nucleotides line up with TRBD1. Germline CDR1 reads LGHDT; CDR2 reads YNNKEL (reference sequence). The CDR3 is 18 residues long. Trimming removed 1 base from V and 3 bases from J; junction bases left unmatched: 9. DNA of the CDR3: TGTGCCAGCAGCCAAGGTTGGTTTGGGACAGGGGGGACAGATACGCAGTATTTT. Amino acid sequence: CASSQGWFGTGGTDTQYF.

This sequence joins TRBV7-2 and TRBJ2-7, with D tentatively TRBD1 or TRBD2 (5 bases each). The V and J ends lost 5 bases and 5 bases respectively, with 19 bases between them. CDR1 SGHTA and CDR2 FQGNSA come from the germline V gene. The CDR3 covers 15 residues. The CDR3 protein is CASSDMGLGAHEQYF. DNA of the CDR3: TGTGCCAGCAGCGATATGGGGCTCGGGGCCCACGAGCAGTACTTC. Based on the CDR3 plus reference TRBV7-2 and TRBJ2-7, the full variable domain is GAGVSQSPSNKVTEKGKDVELRCDPISGHTALYWYRQSLGQGLEFLIYFQGNSAPDKSGLPSDRFSAERTGGSVSTLTIQRTQQEDSAVYLCASSDMGLGAHEQYFGPGTRLTVT.

The chain links TRBV20-1 to TRBJ2-5; D may be TRBD2 (5 bases). CDR1 is DFQATT, CDR2 SNEGSKA, per germline (reference sequence). This CDR3 has 15 residues. V lost 3 bases and J lost 7, with 21 bases in between. Here the CDR3 DNA reads TGCAGTGCTAGTTCCCGAAATAGTGGGAGTTGGACCCAGTACTTC. Translated, it gives CSASSRNSGSWTQYF.

The V call is TRBV28, the J call TRBJ2-6; D remains unclear. The V and J ends lost 3 bases and 0 bases respectively, with 15 bases between them. This CDR3 has 18 amino acids. Looked up from germline, CDR1 is MDHEN and CDR2 is SYDVKM. CDR3 in DNA: TGTGCCAGCAGTTTCTCCCGGATTGGAAGCTCTGGGGCCAACGTCCTGACTTTC. Residues: CASSFSRIGSSGANVLTF.

This sequence joins TRBV5-1 and TRBJ1-1; D unresolved. CDR1 SGHRS and CDR2 YFSETQ come from the germline V gene. Trimming removed 0 bases at V and 4 bases at J, with 10 bases between. This CDR3 spans 14 amino acids. CDR3 DNA: TGCGCCAGCAGCTTGGGAGTGGTAGCCACTGAAGCTTTCTTT. Translating it yields CASSLGVVATEAFF. Complete variable domain (other parts from reference TRBV5-1 and TRBJ1-1): KAGVTQTPRYLIKTRGQQVTLSCSPISGHRSVSWYQQTPGQGLQFLFEYFSETQRNKGNFPGRFSGRQFSNSRSEMNVSTLELGDSALYLCASSLGVVATEAFFGQGTRLTVV.

J is TRBJ2-2 and V is TRBV10-3; TRBD1 agrees at 7 bases. Germline CDR1 reads ENHRY; CDR2 reads SYGVKD. This CDR3 is 16 amino acids long. The V and J ends lost 2 bases and 0 bases, in that order; junction bases with no gene match: 3. The CDR3 DNA sequence: TGTGCCATCAGTGAGCAACAGGGGACGAACACCGGGGAGCTGTTTTTT. Amino acid sequence: CAISEQQGTNTGELFF.

This clonotype has only a few counts. The chain links TRBV6-1 to TRBJ2-4; D remains unclear. The ends were cut back, 7 bases at V and 0 bases at J, with 10 bases in the middle. The CDR3 is 14 residues long. The germline gives CDR1 MNHNS, CDR2 SASEGT. CDR3 nucleotides: TGTGCCAGCACCCCAGGCTTAGCCAAAAACATTCAGTACTTC. Translated, it gives CASTPGLAKNIQYF.

The V call is TRBV19, the J call TRBJ1-1, with D possibly TRBD1 on 5 matching bases. Germline V gene sequence: CDR1 LNHDA, CDR2 SQIVND (reference sequence). Deletions cut 7 bases from V and 0 bases from J, with 9 bases between. This CDR3 has 13 residues. Written as DNA, the CDR3 is TGTGCCAGTATGGCAGGGATGAACACTGAAGCTTTCTTT. This encodes CASMAGMNTEAFF.

This clonotype was seen many times. CDR3 protein: CSASIVARNTEAFF. DNA of the CDR3: TGCAGTGCTAGTATCGTAGCCCGTAACACTGAAGCTTTCTTT. The chain couples TRBV20-1 to TRBJ1-1, with unresolved D. The CDR3 has 14 amino acids. CDR1 is DFQATT, CDR2 SNEGSKA, per germline (reference sequence). Trimming stripped 3 bases from V and 2 bases from J, with 13 bases between.

This clonotype was observed a few times. The chain carries TRBV21-1 and TRBJ2-2. TRBV21-1 is a documented pseudogene. The CDR3 covers 14 residues. DNA of the CDR3: TGTGCCAGCAGCAAACGGTGGAACACCGGGGAGCTGTTTTTT. Translating gives CASSKRWNTGELFF.

This clonotype showed up just a few times. The chain is built from TRBV11-2 and TRBJ2-1; TRBD1 matches 8 bases. Germline V gene data show CDR1 as SGHAT and CDR2 as FQNNGV. This CDR3 spans 14 amino acids. Unmatched junction bases numbered 1, after V lost 0 bases and J lost 6 bases. CDR3 sequence reads: CASSLDTGGNEQFF. The CDR3 bases are TGTGCCAGCAGCTTAGATACAGGGGGCAATGAGCAGTTCTTC.

The gene calls are TRBV28 and TRBJ1-2; no reliable D call. The CDR3 has 12 residues. The V gene's germline CDR1 is MDHEN and CDR2 SYDVKM. V dropped 4 bases and J dropped 2 bases, with 5 bases sitting between them. In nucleotides, the CDR3 is TGTGCCAGCAGTTGGGGAAACTATGGCTACACCTTC. Translated, it gives CASSWGNYGYTF.

The chain uses TRBV28 and TRBJ2-5; 13 nucleotides match TRBD2. Looked up from germline, CDR1 is MDHEN and CDR2 is SYDVKM. The CDR3 covers 17 residues. With 4 bases clipped from V and 5 bases from J, the junction kept 10 bases outside the gene matches. This CDR3 is CASSYARLAGGSETQYF. Here the CDR3 DNA reads TGTGCCAGCAGTTACGCCCGACTAGCGGGGGGCAGCGAGACCCAGTACTTC.

This clonotype was counted only a few times. The chain is built from TRBV29-1 and TRBJ2-1; D is undetermined. The V gene's germline CDR1 is SQVTM and CDR2 ANQGSEA. This CDR3 has 11 amino acids. Deletions cut 4 bases from V and 12 bases from J, with 13 bases between. The CDR3 protein is CSVVFPSGQFF. CDR3 sequence (DNA): TGCAGCGTTGTGTTCCCCTCCGGGCAGTTCTTC.

This clonotype appeared a few times. V usage is TRBV20-1 and J usage is TRBJ2-5, with 7 bases lining up with TRBD2. Germline CDR1 and CDR2: DFQATT and SNEGSKA (reference sequence). V dropped 6 bases and J dropped 1; count of bases not matched to a gene: 5. The CDR3 sequence is 13 residues long. The CDR3 spells CSAAASGQETQYF. In DNA, the CDR3 is TGCAGTGCAGCAGCTAGCGGCCAAGAGACCCAGTACTTC.

This clonotype was detected a few times. The chain carries TRBV9 and TRBJ2-3, with D perhaps TRBD2 (7 bases). Trimming cost V 3 bases and J 2 bases, with 13 bases left between them. This CDR3 region has 15 residues. CDR1 is SGDLS, CDR2 YYNGEE, per germline. The CDR3 loop reads CASSGGEGVTDTQYF. The CDR3 DNA reads as TGTGCCAGCAGCGGTGGGGAGGGGGTCACAGATACGCAGTATTTT.

The chain has TRBV12-3 or TRBV12-4 and TRBJ2-1; no clear D. Trimming cost V 6 bases and J 5 bases, with 2 bases left between them. The CDR3 runs to 10 residues. The CDR3, as DNA: TGTGCCAGCAGCAACAATGAGCAGTTCTTC. Amino acids: CASSNNEQFF.